One T cell receptor beta chain is described in this entry. The specificity of this receptor is unknown. Base qualities are missing; no much larger clone stands one base away. The data belong to a study of radiotherapy plus CTLA-4 blockade in lung cancer (dated 2018 in TCRdb). Notes on the research overall: Objective responses were observed in 15% to 20% of enrolled patients, and disease control was achieved in 31%.

Including cysteine and phenylalanine, the CDR3 has 13 amino acids. Only the CDR3 DNA stays, 39 bases, in frame from base 1. The CDR1 and CDR2 encoded by the germline V gene (reference sequence) are SGHAT and FQDESV. V gives up 3 bases and J gives up 8 bases, and the segment between their germline ends measures 13 bases. The study at large found these results: Increased serum interferon-beta after radiation, together with early dynamic changes in blood T cell clones, were reported to be the strongest predictors of response. After treatment with radiotherapy and ipilimumab, TCR clones that originated in tumors expanded in peripheral blood.

The library was generated by the immunoSEQ multiplex PCR assay. In TCRdb, the immuneACCESS table is reduced to in-frame sequences with V and J assigned. These tables do not hold every clone; where another copy was compared, an unresolved V gene accounts for under half, and the others remain unexplained. This sample comprises 32,000 or so clones, under 85% of them detected only once. The biggest ten clones account for 13% to 15% of the sample. The study tested focal radiation therapy combined with CTLA-4 blockade (ipilimumab) in patients with chemo-refractory metastatic non-small-cell lung cancer. Recombination joined TRBV11-1 with TRBJ1-2, with no D gene named confidently. This sequence originates from a human donor with non-small cell lung cancer that progressed on radiotherapy plus ipilimumab. This material consisted of peripheral blood, taken from a patient treated with radiotherapy plus ipilimumab. For the CDR3, the sequence is CASSFVSDWGYTF. The nucleotides read TGTGCCAGCAGCTTTGTCTCGGACTGGGGCTACACCTTC. With the portions outside the CDR3 filled from the reference TRBV11-1 and TRBJ1-2 genes, the complete variable region becomes EAEVAQSPRYKITEKSQAVAFWCDPISGHATLYWYRQILGQGPELLVQFQDESVVDDSQLPKDRFSAERLKGVDSTLKIQPAELGDSAMYLCASSFVSDWGYTFGSGTRLTVV.